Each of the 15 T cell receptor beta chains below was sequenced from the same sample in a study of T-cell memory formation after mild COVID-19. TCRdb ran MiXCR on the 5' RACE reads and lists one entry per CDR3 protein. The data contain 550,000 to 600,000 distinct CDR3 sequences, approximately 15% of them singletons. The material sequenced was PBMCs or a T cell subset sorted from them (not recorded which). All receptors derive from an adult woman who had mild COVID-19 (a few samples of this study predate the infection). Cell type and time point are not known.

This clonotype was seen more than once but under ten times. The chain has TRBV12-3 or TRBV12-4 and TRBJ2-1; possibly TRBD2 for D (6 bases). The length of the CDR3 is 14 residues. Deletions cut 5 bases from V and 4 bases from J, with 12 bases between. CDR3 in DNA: TGTGCCAGCAGTAGGGACTCGCTATACAATGAGCAGTTCTTC. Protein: CASSRDSLYNEQFF.

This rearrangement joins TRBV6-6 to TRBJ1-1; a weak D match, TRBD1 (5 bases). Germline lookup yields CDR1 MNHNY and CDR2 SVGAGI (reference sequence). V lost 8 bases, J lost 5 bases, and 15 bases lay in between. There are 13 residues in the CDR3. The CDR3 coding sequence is TGTGCCAGCCGGATGGGGGTTGGAACTGAAGCTTTCTTT. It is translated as CASRMGVGTEAFF.

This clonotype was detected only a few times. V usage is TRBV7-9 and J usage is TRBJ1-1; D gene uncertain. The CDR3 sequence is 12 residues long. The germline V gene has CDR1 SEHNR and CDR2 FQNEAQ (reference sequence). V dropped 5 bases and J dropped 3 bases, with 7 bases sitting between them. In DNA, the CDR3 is TGTGCCAGCAGCGCCTTGGACACTGAAGCTTTCTTT. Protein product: CASSALDTEAFF.

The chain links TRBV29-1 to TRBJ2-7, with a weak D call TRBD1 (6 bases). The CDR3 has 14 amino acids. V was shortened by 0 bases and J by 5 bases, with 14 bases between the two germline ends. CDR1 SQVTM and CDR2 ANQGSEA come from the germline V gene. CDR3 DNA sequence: TGCAGCGTTGAAGATGGGACACCAGGGGACGAGCAGTACTTC. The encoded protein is CSVEDGTPGDEQYF.

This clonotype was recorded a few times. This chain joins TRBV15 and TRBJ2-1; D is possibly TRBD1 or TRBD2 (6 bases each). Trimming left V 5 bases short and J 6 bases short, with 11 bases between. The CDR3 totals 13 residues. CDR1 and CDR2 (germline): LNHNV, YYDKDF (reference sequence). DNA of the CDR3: TGTGCCACCAGCCGAAGGGGGGTCAATGAGCAGTTCTTC. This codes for CATSRRGVNEQFF.

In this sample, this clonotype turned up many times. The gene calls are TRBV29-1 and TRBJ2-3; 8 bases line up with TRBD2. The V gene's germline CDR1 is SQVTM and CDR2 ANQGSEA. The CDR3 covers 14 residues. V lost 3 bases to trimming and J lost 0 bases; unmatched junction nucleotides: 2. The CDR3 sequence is CSVDKRESTDTQYF. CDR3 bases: TGCAGCGTTGATAAGCGGGAGAGCACAGATACGCAGTATTTT.

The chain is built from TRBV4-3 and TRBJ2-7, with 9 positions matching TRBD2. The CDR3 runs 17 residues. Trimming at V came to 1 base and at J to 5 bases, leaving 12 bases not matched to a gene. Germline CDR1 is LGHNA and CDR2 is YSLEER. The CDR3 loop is CASSQARVSGRTNEQYF. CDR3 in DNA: TGCGCCAGCAGCCAAGCGCGGGTGAGCGGGAGGACGAACGAGCAGTACTTC.

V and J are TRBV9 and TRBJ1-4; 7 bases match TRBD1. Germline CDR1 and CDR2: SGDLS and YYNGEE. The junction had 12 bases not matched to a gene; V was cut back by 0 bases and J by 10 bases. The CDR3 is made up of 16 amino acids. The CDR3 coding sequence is TGTGCCAGCAGCGTAGACCCCGGGACAGCGGTGGGAAAACTGTTTTTT. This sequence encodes CASSVDPGTAVGKLFF.

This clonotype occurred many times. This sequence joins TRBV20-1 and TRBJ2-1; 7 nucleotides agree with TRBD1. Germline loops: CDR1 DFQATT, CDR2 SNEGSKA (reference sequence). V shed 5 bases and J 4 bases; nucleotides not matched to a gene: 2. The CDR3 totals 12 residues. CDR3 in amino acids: CSARRGYNEQFF. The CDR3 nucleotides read TGCAGTGCTCGCAGGGGGTACAATGAGCAGTTCTTC.

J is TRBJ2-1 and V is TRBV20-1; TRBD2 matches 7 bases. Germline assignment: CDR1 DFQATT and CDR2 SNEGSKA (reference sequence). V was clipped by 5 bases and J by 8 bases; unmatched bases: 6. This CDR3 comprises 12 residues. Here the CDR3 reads CSAAPGGHEQFF. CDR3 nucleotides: TGCAGTGCTGCCCCGGGGGGACATGAGCAGTTCTTC.

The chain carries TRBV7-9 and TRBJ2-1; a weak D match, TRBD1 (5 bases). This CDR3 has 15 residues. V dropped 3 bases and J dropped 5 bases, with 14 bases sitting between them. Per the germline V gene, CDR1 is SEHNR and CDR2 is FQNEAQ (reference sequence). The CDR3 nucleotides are TGTGCCAGCAGCTTTTCTATCCGACAGCACAATGAGCAGTTCTTC. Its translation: CASSFSIRQHNEQFF.

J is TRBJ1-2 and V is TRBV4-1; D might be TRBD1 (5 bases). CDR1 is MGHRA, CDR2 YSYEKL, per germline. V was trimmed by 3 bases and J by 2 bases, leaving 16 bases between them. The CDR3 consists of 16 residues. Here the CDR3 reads CASSQPRLGENYGYTF. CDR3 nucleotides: TGCGCCAGCAGCCAGCCCCGACTGGGGGAAAACTATGGCTACACCTTC.

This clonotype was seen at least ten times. For the CDR3, the DNA is TGCGCCAGCAGCCAAGACGCCTCCAAGAGCTCCTACAATGAGCAGTTCTTC. Its translation is CASSQDASKSSYNEQFF. V is TRBV4-3 and J is TRBJ2-1; D is undetermined. CDR1 is LGHNA and CDR2 is YSLEER in the germline V gene. V lost 0 bases and J 0 bases, leaving 12 bases between the germline ends. CDR3 length equals 17 residues.

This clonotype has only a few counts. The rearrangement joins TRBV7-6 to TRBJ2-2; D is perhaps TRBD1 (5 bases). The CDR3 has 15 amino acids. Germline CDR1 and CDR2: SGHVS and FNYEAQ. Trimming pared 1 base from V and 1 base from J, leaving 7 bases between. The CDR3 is CASSLDDRNTGELFF. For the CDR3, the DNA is TGTGCCAGCAGCTTAGACGACAGGAACACCGGGGAGCTGTTTTTT.

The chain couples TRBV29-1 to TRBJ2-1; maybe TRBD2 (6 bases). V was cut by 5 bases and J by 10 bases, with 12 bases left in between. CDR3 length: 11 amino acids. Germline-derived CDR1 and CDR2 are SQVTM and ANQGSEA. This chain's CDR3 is CSVQWGVEQFF. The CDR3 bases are TGCAGCGTTCAGTGGGGGGTCGAGCAGTTCTTC.